This T cell receptor beta chain derives from a study of blood T cell repertoires in COVID-19. V was pared by 4 bases and J by 7 bases, with 13 bases between. The CDR3 runs 13 residues. In germline, CDR1 is LGHDT, CDR2 YNNKEL (reference sequence). Method: immunoSEQ multiplex PCR; TCRdb's copy keeps in-frame clones and lacks some. The sample records about 120,000 clones, approximately 90% being singletons. The rearrangement links TRBV3-1 (or the pseudogene TRBV3-2) to TRBJ1-1; a possible D gene is TRBD1 (5 bases). The sequence was obtained from a human donor with active COVID-19. The donor label of this sample is uncertain. Material: peripheral blood. The DNA for the CDR3 is TGTGCCAGCAGCCCATTGGGGCGGAATGAAGCTTTCTTT. This gives the protein CASSPLGRNEAFF.